A single sample gave rise to the 6 T cell receptor beta chains below, sequenced in a study of shared clonotypes between healthy human individuals. Clones were read by immunoSEQ multiplex PCR, and TCRdb kept only the in-frame ones, dropping some. The table includes millions of clones, 85% to 95% detected once. Sequenced input: naive CD4+ T cells sorted from blood. Subset of the sample: CD45RA+ positively selected. The receptor source for this set is a young man in good health.

The J gene is TRBJ1-6, the V gene TRBV7-9; perhaps TRBD1 as D (5 bases). Germline V gives CDR1 SEHNR, CDR2 FQNEAQ (reference sequence). This CDR3 has 15 residues. Trimming took off 0 bases at V and 8 bases at J, with 11 bases between the two ends. CDR3 DNA sequence: TGTGCCAGCAGCTTAGCGGGGGGATTTTATTCACCCCTCCACTTT. Translated: CASSLAGGFYSPLHF.

This rearrangement joins TRBV28 to TRBJ1-5, with 7 bases matching TRBD1. This CDR3 is built from 17 residues. Germline V gene lookup returns CDR1 MDHEN and CDR2 SYDVKM. V dropped 5 bases and J dropped 0; count of bases not matched to a gene: 10. The CDR3 loop is CASSPRDRIISNQPQHF. DNA for the CDR3: TGTGCCAGCAGTCCTCGGGACAGAATAATTAGCAATCAGCCCCAGCATTTT.

This chain links TRBV19 with TRBJ2-4; D gene unclear. CDR1 and CDR2 (germline): LNHDA, SQIVND (reference sequence). This CDR3 is 16 amino acids long. The V end lost 5 bases, the J end lost 0 bases, and 14 bases lay between the germline ends. In DNA, the CDR3 is TGTGCCAGTAGTCCCGGACGCCTGATAGCCAAAAACATTCAGTACTTC. This codes for CASSPGRLIAKNIQYF.

The chain carries TRBV21-1 and TRBJ2-3; the tabulated D call, TRBD1, remains unverified against the DNA. TRBV21-1 is given as a pseudogene. The CDR3 runs 18 residues. The CDR3, as DNA: TGTGCCAGCACCAAAGGGGAAGTACGGGACAGAAACACAGATACGCAGTATTTT. It translates to CASTKGEVRDRNTDTQYF.

J is TRBJ2-7 and V is TRBV2; perhaps TRBD2 as D (6 bases). From germline, CDR1 is SNHLY and CDR2 FYNNEI. The germline V and J ends were trimmed by 5 bases and 6 bases, with 11 bases remaining between them. This CDR3 spans 12 amino acids. The CDR3 nucleotides are TGTGCCAGCAGTCTTAGCGGTTCCGAGCAGTACTTC. It codes for CASSLSGSEQYF. Combining the CDR3 with reference TRBV2 and TRBJ2-7 gives the whole variable domain EPEVTQTPSHQVTQMGQEVILRCVPISNHLYFYWYRQILGQKVEFLVSFYNNEISEKSEIFDDQFSVERPDGSNFTLKIRSTKLEDSAMYFCASSLSGSEQYFGPGTRLTVT.

V gene TRBV5-4 combines with J gene TRBJ2-5, with 9 bases aligning to TRBD2. The V gene's germline CDR1 is SGHNT and CDR2 YYREEE (reference sequence). This CDR3 spans 14 amino acids. Unmatched junction bases numbered 3, after V lost 4 bases and J lost 2 bases. CDR3 nucleotide sequence: TGTGCCAGCAGCCAGACTAGCGGTCAAGAGACCCAGTACTTC. Translating gives CASSQTSGQETQYF.